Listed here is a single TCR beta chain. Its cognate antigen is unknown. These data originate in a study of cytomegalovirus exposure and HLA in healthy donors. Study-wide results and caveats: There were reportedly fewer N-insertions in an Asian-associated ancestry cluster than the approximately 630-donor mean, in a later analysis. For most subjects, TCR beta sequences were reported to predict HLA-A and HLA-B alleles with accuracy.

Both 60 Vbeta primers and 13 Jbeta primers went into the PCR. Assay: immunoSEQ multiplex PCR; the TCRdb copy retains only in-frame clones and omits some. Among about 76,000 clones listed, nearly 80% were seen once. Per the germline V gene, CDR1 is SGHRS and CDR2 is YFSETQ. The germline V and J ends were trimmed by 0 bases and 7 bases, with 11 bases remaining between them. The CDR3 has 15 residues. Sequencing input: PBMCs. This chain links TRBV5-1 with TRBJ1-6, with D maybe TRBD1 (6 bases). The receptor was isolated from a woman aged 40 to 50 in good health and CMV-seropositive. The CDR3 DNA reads TGCGCCAGCAGCTTGGACGCAGGGGCAAATTCACCCCTCCACTTT. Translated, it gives CASSLDAGANSPLHF.